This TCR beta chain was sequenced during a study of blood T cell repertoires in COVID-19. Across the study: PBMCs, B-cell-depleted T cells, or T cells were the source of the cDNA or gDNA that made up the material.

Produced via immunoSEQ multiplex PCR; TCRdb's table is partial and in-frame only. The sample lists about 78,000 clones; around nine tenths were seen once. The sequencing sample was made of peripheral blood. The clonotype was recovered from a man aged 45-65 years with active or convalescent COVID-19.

The DNA of the CDR3 is TGCGCCAGCAGTGAGGGAGCGGGGGGGCTAATCAGCTACGAGCAGTACGTC. Translation: CASSEGAGGLISYEQYV. The chain couples TRBV10-2 to TRBJ2-7; 10 bases agree with TRBD2. The V gene end was trimmed by 2 bases and the J gene end by 3 bases; junction bases not matched to a gene: 10. Germline V gives CDR1 WSHSY, CDR2 SAAADI. The CDR3 extends over 17 amino acids.